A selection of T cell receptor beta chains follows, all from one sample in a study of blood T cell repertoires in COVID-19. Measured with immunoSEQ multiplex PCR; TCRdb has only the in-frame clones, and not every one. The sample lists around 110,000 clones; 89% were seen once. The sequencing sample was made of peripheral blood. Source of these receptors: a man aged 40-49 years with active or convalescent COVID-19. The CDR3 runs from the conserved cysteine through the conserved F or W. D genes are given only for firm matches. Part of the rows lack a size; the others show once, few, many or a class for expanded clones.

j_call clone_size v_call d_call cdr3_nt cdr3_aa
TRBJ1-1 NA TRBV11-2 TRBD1 TGTGCCAGCAGCCTCGGGACAGGGGGACCCACTGAAGCTTTCTTT CASSLGTGGPTEAFF
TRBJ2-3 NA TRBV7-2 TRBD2 TGTGCCAGCAGCCACACGGCATTTAGCGGGCCCACAGATACGCAGTATTTT CASSHTAFSGPTDTQYF
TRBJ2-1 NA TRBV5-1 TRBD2 TGCGCCAGCAGCTTGATCGGCGGGAGGGGTGAGCAGTTCTTC CASSLIGGRGEQFF
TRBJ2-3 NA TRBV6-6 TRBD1 TGTGCCAGCAGTGACAGGGGGAGGGAGACAGATACGCAGTATTTT CASSDRGRETDTQYF
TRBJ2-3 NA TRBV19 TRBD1 TGTGCCAGTAGTATTGGACAGGGGTGGACAGATACGCAGTATTTT CASSIGQGWTDTQYF
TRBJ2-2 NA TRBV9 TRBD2 TGTGCCAGCAGCCCCTACGCGGGAGGAGGCACCGGGGAGCTGTTTTTT CASSPYAGGGTGELFF
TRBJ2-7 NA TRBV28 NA TGTGCCAGCACCCAGATCCCCTCCTCCTACGAGCAGTACTTC CASTQIPSSYEQYF
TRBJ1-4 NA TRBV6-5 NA TGTGCCAGCAGAGCCGAAAGCCTAAATGAAAAACTGTTTTTT CASRAESLNEKLFF
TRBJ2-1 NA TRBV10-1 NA TGCGCCAGCAGTGGCCCGACGGGTGAGCAGTTCTTC CASSGPTGEQFF
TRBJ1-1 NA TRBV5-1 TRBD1 TGCGCCAGCAGCTCACAAAGGACAGGGCTGAACACTGAAGCTTTCTTT CASSSQRTGLNTEAFF
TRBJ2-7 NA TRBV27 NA TGTGCCAGCAGTTTAGGTACGGGGTCCTACGAGCAGTACTTC CASSLGTGSYEQYF
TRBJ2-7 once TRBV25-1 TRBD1 TGTGCCAGCAGTGTCCGACAGGGGGGCTCCTACGAGCAGTACTTC CASSVRQGGSYEQYF
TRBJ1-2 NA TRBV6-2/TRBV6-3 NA TGTGCCAGCAGTTCCCAACAGGGCGTTGGCTACACCTTC CASSSQQGVGYTF
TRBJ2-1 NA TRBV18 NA TGTGCCAGCTCACCGTTTGAGCAGGGCGTACACAATGAGCAGTTCTTC CASSPFEQGVHNEQFF
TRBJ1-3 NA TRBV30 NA TGTGCCTGGAGTGTCGGGGACACCATATATTTT CAWSVGDTIYF
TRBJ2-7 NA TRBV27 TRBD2 TGTGCCAGCAGTTTATCCGGGGGGAGGGAGTACTTC CASSLSGGREYF
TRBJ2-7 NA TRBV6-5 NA TGTGCCAGCGGGGCGGGGCCGGTTTGGGGGCAGTACTTC CASGAGPVWGQYF
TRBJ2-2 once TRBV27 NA TGTGCCAGCAGTACCCAACAGGGCACCGGGGAGCTGTTTTTT CASSTQQGTGELFF
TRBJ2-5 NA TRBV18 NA TGTGCCAGCTCACCCATCTCCAGGGTAAGCGTCCGAGAGACCCAGTACTTC CASSPISRVSVRETQYF
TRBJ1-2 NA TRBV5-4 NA TGTGCCAGCAGCGTGGAGCTAGTAGCCTATGGCTACACCTTC CASSVELVAYGYTF
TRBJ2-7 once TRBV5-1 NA TGCGCCAGCAGCCTACGGGAGATAGGGCCCTACGAGCAGTACTTC CASSLREIGPYEQYF
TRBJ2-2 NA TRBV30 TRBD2 TGTGCCTGGAGTTTCCTAGCGGGACTGAACACCGGGGAGCTGTTTTTT CAWSFLAGLNTGELFF
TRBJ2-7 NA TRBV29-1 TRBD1 TGCAGCGTTGCTGGACAGGGGGGCTACGAGCAGTACTTC CSVAGQGGYEQYF
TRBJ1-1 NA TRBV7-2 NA TGTGCCAGCCTCGGGGGGACGGTGGCAGGAAACACTGAAGCTTTCTTT CASLGGTVAGNTEAFF
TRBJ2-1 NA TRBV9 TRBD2 TGTGCCAGCAGCGCCGGGGGGACTTCCAATGAGCAGTTCTTC CASSAGGTSNEQFF
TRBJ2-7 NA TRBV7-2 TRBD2 TGTGCCAGCAGGTTTAGCGGGAGATCCTACGAGCAGTACTTC CASRFSGRSYEQYF
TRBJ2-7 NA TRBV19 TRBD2 TGTGCCAGTAGTAATAATCACCTAGCGGGAGCGACTTTAGTCTCCTACGAGCAGTACTTC CASSNNHLAGATLVSYEQYF
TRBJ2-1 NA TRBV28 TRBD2 TGTGCCAGCGTAGGGACTAGCGGGACCAGACCCTACAATGAGCAGTTCTTC CASVGTSGTRPYNEQFF
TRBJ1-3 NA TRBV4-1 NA TGCGCCAGCAGCCAAGAATACCCTCAGACCATATATTTT CASSQEYPQTIYF
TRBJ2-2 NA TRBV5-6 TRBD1 TGTGCCAGCAGCTTAGGACAGGGGACCGGGGAGCTGTTTTTT CASSLGQGTGELFF
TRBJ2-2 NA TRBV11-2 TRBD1 TGTGCCAGCAGCTCCCCACCGGGACAGTTCACCGGGGAGCTGTTTTTT CASSSPPGQFTGELFF